Each of the 20 T cell receptor beta chains below was sequenced from the same sample in a study of blood T cell repertoires in COVID-19. Sequenced by immunoSEQ multiplex PCR; TCRdb stores in-frame clones only, minus some. In the table there are fewer than 200,000 clones, almost 85% of which are singletons. What was sequenced was peripheral blood. These receptors were taken from a man aged 40-49 years who had recovered from COVID-19.

V gene TRBV11-3 combines with J gene TRBJ2-2; 7 positions match TRBD2. The CDR3 length is 14 residues. V lost 5 bases, J lost 9 bases, and 9 bases stayed unmatched. In germline, CDR1 is SGHNT, CDR2 YENEEA. CDR3 nucleotide sequence: TGTGCCAGCAGCCAGACTAGCCCCGGGCGGGAGCTGTTTTTT. As protein: CASSQTSPGRELFF.

The rearrangement joins TRBV19 to TRBJ2-7; 7 bases fit TRBD2. Trimming cost V 3 bases and J 1 base; bases outside gene matches: 3. The CDR3 has 14 amino acids. Germline V gene lookup returns CDR1 LNHDA and CDR2 SQIVND (reference sequence). The CDR3 sequence is CASSIGRASYEQYF. CDR3 nucleotides: TGTGCCAGTAGTATTGGGAGGGCTTCCTACGAGCAGTACTTC.

This clone appeared a single time. The chain has TRBV3-1 (or the pseudogene TRBV3-2) and TRBJ2-6; the D is unclear. V gave up 0 bases and J gave up 10 bases, with 16 bases separating them. CDR1 is LGHDT, CDR2 YNNKEL, per germline (reference sequence). The CDR3 sequence is 16 residues long. Here the CDR3 DNA reads TGTGCCAGCAGCCAAGATTCACGCTCTAAGAAAAACGTCCTGACTTTC. Protein sequence: CASSQDSRSKKNVLTF.

The V call is TRBV5-5, the J call TRBJ1-5, with D tentatively TRBD1 (5 bases). The CDR3 runs to 16 residues. Germline assignment: CDR1 SGHKS and CDR2 YYEKEE (reference sequence). V was clipped by 2 bases and J by 0 bases, with 12 bases between them. CDR3 bases: TGTGCCAGCAGCTTCGGCAGGGTCAATAGCAATCAGCCCCAGCATTTT. It is translated as CASSFGRVNSNQPQHF.

With regard to this clone: Other nucleotide sequences from this sample produce the same CDR3. The V gene is TRBV12-3 or TRBV12-4, the J gene TRBJ1-2; D gene ambiguous. The CDR3 runs to 11 residues. Trimming took off 5 bases at V and 5 bases at J, with 6 bases between the two ends. The CDR3 protein is CASSTGYGYTF. The CDR3 region has the DNA TGTGCCAGCAGTACCGGGTATGGCTACACCTTC.

The J gene is TRBJ1-1, the V gene TRBV11-3; a weak D match, TRBD1 (6 bases). CDR1 and CDR2 (germline): SGHNT, YENEEA. The CDR3 is 13 residues long. Trimming shortened V by 3 bases and J by 5 bases, and 10 bases separated the two germline ends. The CDR3 spells CASSLAGTTEAFF. CDR3 DNA sequence: TGTGCCAGCAGCTTGGCCGGGACAACTGAAGCTTTCTTT. Full variable domain (rest looked up from reference TRBV11-3 and TRBJ1-1): EAGVVQSPRYKIIEKKQPVAFWCNPISGHNTLYWYLQNLGQGPELLIRYENEEAVDDSQLPKDRFSAERLKGVDSTLKIQPAELGDSAVYLCASSLAGTTEAFFGQGTRLTVV.

The CDR3 protein is CASSSELTYSPLHF. The CDR3, as DNA: TGTGCCAGTAGCAGCGAGCTAACATATTCACCCCTCCACTTT. The rearrangement uses TRBV19 and TRBJ1-6; D not resolved. Germline CDR1 is LNHDA and CDR2 is SQIVND (reference sequence). The CDR3 is made up of 14 amino acids. The V gene lost 6 bases and the J gene lost 8 bases, with 14 bases spanning the gap.

The rearrangement links TRBV9 to TRBJ1-2; D unclear. Germline loops: CDR1 SGDLS, CDR2 YYNGEE. The CDR3 is 14 amino acids. V lost 4 bases and J 9 bases, leaving 19 bases between the germline ends. For the CDR3, the DNA is TGTGCCAGCAGCCCGAGCCCGGACTCTCGGAGCTACACCTTC. Translated: CASSPSPDSRSYTF.

The chain is built from TRBV30 and TRBJ2-7; a possible D gene is TRBD2 (5 bases). Germline CDR1 reads GTSNPN; CDR2 reads SVGIG (reference sequence). The CDR3 is 14 residues long. The V end was cut by 3 bases, the J end by 1 base, with 13 bases between. The CDR3 loop is CAWRTPQRSYEQYF. The CDR3 region has the DNA TGTGCCTGGAGAACCCCCCAGCGGTCCTACGAGCAGTACTTC.

The chain has TRBV11-2 and TRBJ2-7; D remains unclear. The CDR3 length is 14 residues. CDR1 and CDR2 from the germline V gene are SGHAT and FQNNGV. V was clipped by 3 bases and J by 4 bases, with 13 bases between them. The CDR3 region is CASSFSSLPYEQYF. CDR3 in DNA: TGTGCCAGCAGCTTTTCGAGTCTCCCATACGAGCAGTACTTC.

This chain links TRBV30 with TRBJ1-5, with a weak D call TRBD1 (6 bases). Germline CDR1 is GTSNPN and CDR2 is SVGIG (reference sequence). Trimming pared 0 bases from V and 4 bases from J, leaving 16 bases between. The CDR3 contains 16 residues. CDR3 amino acids: CAWSVRARGYNQPQHF. The CDR3 region has the DNA TGTGCCTGGAGTGTACGGGCCAGGGGATATAATCAGCCCCAGCATTTT.

The CDR3 loop reads CAISDSDRGEAFF. The CDR3 DNA reads as TGTGCCATCAGTGATTCTGACAGGGGTGAAGCTTTCTTT. The chain has TRBV10-3 and TRBJ1-1, with 8 nucleotides matching TRBD1. The CDR3 consists of 13 residues. With V trimmed by 3 bases and J by 7 bases, 4 bases remained unmatched. Germline CDR1 ENHRY, CDR2 SYGVKD.

The chain combines TRBV18 with TRBJ1-1, with a possible D match to TRBD1 (5 bases). Germline V gene lookup returns CDR1 KGHSH and CDR2 LQKENI. With 0 bases removed from V and 4 bases from J, the gap between germline ends came to 9 bases. The CDR3 has 14 amino acids. The CDR3 reads CASSPPGAGTEAFF. DNA of the CDR3: TGTGCCAGCTCACCACCAGGGGCCGGCACTGAAGCTTTCTTT.

The chain carries TRBV4-3 and TRBJ1-5, with 7 bases that match TRBD1. The CDR3 sequence is 16 residues long. J gave up 2 bases and V 0 bases, and 4 bases lay outside the gene matches. From germline, CDR1 is LGHNA and CDR2 YSLEER. The CDR3 reads CASSQDQGQGNQPQHF. CDR3 nucleotides: TGCGCCAGCAGCCAAGATCAAGGACAGGGCAATCAGCCCCAGCATTTT.

This clone was recorded only once. The junction and the germline gene differ at one end; a read error may be behind it. This chain uses TRBV7-7 with TRBJ2-3, with D possibly matching TRBD2 (5 bases). Looked up from germline, CDR1 is SSHAT and CDR2 is FNYEAQ (reference sequence). The CDR3 is 16 residues long. The chain's CDR3 is CASSLVSEGSTDTQYF. As DNA, the CDR3 is TGTGCTAGCAGCTTAGTTAGTGAGGGTAGCACAGATACGCAGTATTTT.

The J gene is TRBJ1-1, the V gene TRBV2; no clear D. The CDR3 contains 13 residues. Germline V lookup: CDR1 SNHLY, CDR2 FYNNEI. V lost 8 bases, J lost 3 bases, and 13 bases lay in between. CDR3 region: CASGVREDTEAFF. Written as DNA, the CDR3 is TGTGCCAGCGGAGTCCGGGAGGACACTGAAGCTTTCTTT.

This clone is a singleton in its sample. The V gene is TRBV6-2 or TRBV6-3, the J gene TRBJ1-5; D is ambiguous. The V gene lost 6 bases and the J gene lost 4 bases, with 16 bases spanning the gap. Germline CDR1 reads MNHEY; CDR2 reads SVGEGT. The CDR3 extends over 15 amino acids. The CDR3 here is CASSLGEVPNQPQHF. CDR3 nucleotides: TGTGCCAGCAGCCTCGGGGAGGTCCCGAATCAGCCCCAGCATTTT.

The chain employs TRBV6-5 and TRBJ1-1; D may be TRBD1 (6 bases). CDR3 length: 13 residues. CDR1 and CDR2 (germline): MNHEY, SVGAGI. The V gene lost 6 bases and the J gene lost 6 bases, with 14 bases spanning the gap. This CDR3 is CASRSTGKPEAFF. The CDR3 DNA follows: TGTGCCAGCAGGAGTACAGGGAAACCTGAAGCTTTCTTT.

V usage is TRBV6-2 or TRBV6-3 and J usage is TRBJ2-2; D unresolved. CDR3 size: 13 residues. V gave up 5 bases and J gave up 6 bases, with 10 bases separating them. The germline V gene has CDR1 MNHEY and CDR2 SVGEGT. The CDR3 DNA sequence: TGTGCCAGCAGTCGAACCGGGTCCGGGGAGCTGTTTTTT. Protein sequence: CASSRTGSGELFF.

This sequence joins TRBV6-2 or TRBV6-3 and TRBJ2-2; D uncertain. The germline V gene encodes CDR1 MNHEY and CDR2 SVGEGT. Trimming took 0 bases from V and 7 from J, leaving 15 bases between them. The CDR3 length is 16 residues. CDR3 protein: CASSYSTSQSGGELFF. CDR3 nucleotide sequence: TGTGCCAGCAGTTACTCGACAAGCCAGTCCGGCGGGGAGCTGTTTTTT.